Reported below is one T cell receptor beta chain. The record originates from a study of blood T cell repertoires in COVID-19. TCRdb's table, derived via immunoSEQ multiplex PCR, lists solely in-frame clones and lacks some. The sample comprises fewer than 300,000 clones, about 85% of which are singletons, and roughly 2.7% rests with the top ten. The study counted Cohort 3 donors as recovered given two negative PCRs, clearance, or symptom resolution. The sample consisted of PBMCs or T cells enriched from blood (not recorded which). The TCR originated in a woman aged 50 to 60 who had recovered from COVID-19.

The CDR3 DNA follows: TGTGCCAGCAGCCAAACCGGGACAGGGGGCTCTTATGCTTTCTTT. This sequence encodes CASSQTGTGGSYAFF. This chain uses TRBV7-2 with TRBJ1-1; TRBD1 matches 12 bases. Unmatched junction bases numbered 12, after V lost 5 bases and J lost 11 bases. Germline CDR1 SGHTA, CDR2 FQGNSA. This CDR3 region has 15 residues.